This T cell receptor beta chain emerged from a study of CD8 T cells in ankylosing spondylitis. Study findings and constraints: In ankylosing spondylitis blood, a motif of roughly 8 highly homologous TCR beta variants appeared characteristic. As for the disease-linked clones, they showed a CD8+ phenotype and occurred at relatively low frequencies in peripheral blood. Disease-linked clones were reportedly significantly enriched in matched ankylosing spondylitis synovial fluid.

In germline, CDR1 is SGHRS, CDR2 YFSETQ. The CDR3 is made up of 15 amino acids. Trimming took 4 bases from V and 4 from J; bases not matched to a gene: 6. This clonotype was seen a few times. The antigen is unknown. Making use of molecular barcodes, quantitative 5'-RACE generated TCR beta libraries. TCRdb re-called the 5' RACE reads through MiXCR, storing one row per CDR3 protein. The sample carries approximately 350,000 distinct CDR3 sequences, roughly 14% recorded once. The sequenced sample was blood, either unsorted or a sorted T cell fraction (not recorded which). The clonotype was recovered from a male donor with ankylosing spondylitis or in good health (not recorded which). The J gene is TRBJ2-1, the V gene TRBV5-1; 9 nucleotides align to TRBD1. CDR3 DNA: TGCGCCAGCAGCCCGGCCGGGACAGGGTACAATGAGCAGTTCTTC. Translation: CASSPAGTGYNEQFF.